This note documents a single T cell receptor beta chain sequence. The data were taken from a study of blood T cell repertoires in COVID-19. In the authors' methods: Counts of nucleated cells, estimated from reference gene primer amplification, were obtained. Assay: immunoSEQ multiplex PCR; the TCRdb copy retains only in-frame clones and omits some. V, J and clone size are taken as reported in that table, and D and trimming were inferred from the DNA itself. The sample holds around 25,000 clones, approximately 90% seen once. With 0 bases removed from V and 0 bases from J, the gap between germline ends came to 7 bases. The CDR3 is made up of 15 amino acids. Germline CDR1 reads SGHTS; CDR2 reads YDEGEE.

Sequenced sample: peripheral blood. The clonotype was recovered from a man aged 70-80 years with acute or convalescent COVID-19. This chain joins TRBV5-8 and TRBJ2-1; D not resolved. CDR3 loop: CASSLGHLSYNEQFF. DNA for the CDR3: TGTGCCAGCAGCTTGGGGCACCTCTCCTACAATGAGCAGTTCTTC.